A selection of T cell receptor beta chains follows, all from one sample in a study of blood T cell repertoires in COVID-19. Some clones are missing from TCRdb's copy, which holds only in-frame ones; the method was immunoSEQ multiplex PCR. The table has about 400,000 clones, 75% to 90% seen once; the top ten hold under 1.5%. The sample taken for sequencing was peripheral blood. The origin of the receptors is a woman younger than 45 with active or convalescent COVID-19. CDR3s include the opening cysteine and the closing phenylalanine or tryptophan. A D gene is named only where the DNA matches it firmly. A clone size is listed for some rows: how often the clone was seen (once, few, many), or a class if it is expanded.

CASSTLTGYYGYTF | TGTGCCAGCAGCACTCTGACAGGGTACTATGGCTACACCTTC | TRBD1 | TRBJ1-2 | once | TRBV5-4
CASSEGGQIGSYEQYF | TGTGCCAGCAGTGAAGGGGGCCAAATTGGATCCTACGAGCAGTACTTC | . | TRBJ2-7 | . | TRBV2
CASGPQWLGTDTQYF | TGTGCCAGCGGCCCGCAATGGCTAGGCACAGATACGCAGTATTTT | . | TRBJ2-3 | . | TRBV6-5
CASSPGGGSNEKLFF | TGCGCCAGCAGCCCAGGGGGCGGCTCTAATGAAAAACTGTTTTTT | TRBD1 | TRBJ1-4 | . | TRBV5-1
CASSPRLGTGVQFF | TGTGCCAGCAGCCCCAGGCTCGGGACAGGGGTTCAGTTCTTC | TRBD1 | TRBJ2-1 | . | TRBV3-1/TRBV3-2
CASSLGTSSDTQYF | TGCGCCAGCAGCCTGGGTACTTCGTCAGATACGCAGTATTTT | . | TRBJ2-3 | . | TRBV5-1
CASSRGPVNTGELFF | TGTGCCAGCAGCCGCGGCCCTGTGAACACCGGGGAGCTGTTTTTT | . | TRBJ2-2 | . | TRBV3-1/TRBV3-2
CASSATGTGGSEAFF | TGCGCCAGCAGCGCCACCGGGACAGGGGGCTCTGAAGCTTTCTTT | TRBD1 | TRBJ1-1 | . | TRBV10-2
CSVGDRENNQPQHF | TGCAGCGTTGGGGACAGGGAAAACAATCAGCCCCAGCATTTT | TRBD1 | TRBJ1-5 | . | TRBV29-1
CASSSRTGEAFF | TGCGCCAGCAGCTCTCGTACAGGGGAAGCTTTCTTT | . | TRBJ1-1 | . | TRBV5-1
CASSTLGGGGSYEQYF | TGTGCCAGCAGTACACTGGGAGGGGGGGGCTCCTACGAGCAGTACTTC | . | TRBJ2-7 | . | TRBV25-1
CASSQGINEQFF | TGCGCCAGCAGCCAGGGGATCAATGAGCAGTTCTTC | . | TRBJ2-1 | once | TRBV10-1
CASSLDLWGGGENIQYF | TGTGCCAGCAGCTTAGATCTGTGGGGCGGGGGAGAAAACATTCAGTACTTC | TRBD2 | TRBJ2-4 | . | TRBV11-2
CASRKQGFYEQYF | TGTGCCAGCAGGAAACAGGGCTTCTACGAGCAGTACTTC | . | TRBJ2-7 | . | TRBV6-5
CASSDWGVGTGELFF | TGTGCCAGCAGTGATTGGGGGGTAGGAACCGGGGAGCTGTTTTTT | . | TRBJ2-2 | . | TRBV6-1
CASSVAGDTFPYEQYF | TGTGCCAGCAGCGTAGCCGGGGACACCTTTCCGTACGAGCAGTACTTC | . | TRBJ2-7 | . | TRBV9
CASSSPGTTTYEQYF | TGTGCCAGCAGCTCCCCAGGGACTACAACCTACGAGCAGTACTTC | TRBD2 | TRBJ2-7 | . | TRBV7-9
CASSLGLAVDEQFF | TGTGCCAGCAGCTTGGGACTAGCTGTCGATGAGCAGTTCTTC | TRBD2 | TRBJ2-1 | . | TRBV5-4
CASRPGGSYEQYF | TGTGCCAGCAGACCAGGGGGGTCCTACGAGCAGTACTTC | . | TRBJ2-7 | . | TRBV27
CASSQQDWYQETQYF | TGTGCCAGCTCACAGCAAGACTGGTACCAAGAGACCCAGTACTTC | . | TRBJ2-5 | . | TRBV18
CASSGGLAGPYNEQFF | TGTGCCAGCAGTGGAGGGCTAGCGGGACCTTACAATGAGCAGTTCTTC | TRBD2 | TRBJ2-1 | . | TRBV6-1
CASSLVLAGGPDTGELFF | TGTGCCAGCAGCTTAGTCCTAGCGGGAGGGCCCGACACCGGGGAGCTGTTTTTT | TRBD2 | TRBJ2-2 | . | TRBV7-9
CASSHPGQRSGNTIYF | TGCGCCAGCAGCCACCCGGGACAGAGATCTGGAAACACCATATATTTT | TRBD1 | TRBJ1-3 | . | TRBV4-1
CASSRQNTGELFF | TGTGCCAGCAGCCGGCAGAACACCGGGGAGCTGTTTTTT | . | TRBJ2-2 | once | TRBV3-1/TRBV3-2
CASSHERVMNTEAFF | TGTGCCAGCAGCCATGAACGCGTCATGAACACTGAAGCTTTCTTT | . | TRBJ1-1 | . | TRBV7-8
CASSSPLGGGTYGYTF | TGTGCCAGCAGTTCCCCCCTCGGGGGAGGCACCTATGGCTACACCTTC | . | TRBJ1-2 | . | TRBV28
CASSEAPGDSPLHF | TGTGCCAGCAGTGAAGCGCCAGGGGACTCACCCCTCCACTTT | . | TRBJ1-6 | . | TRBV6-1
CASRVYQGVNQPQHF | TGTGCCAGTAGAGTATACCAGGGCGTGAATCAGCCCCAGCATTTT | . | TRBJ1-5 | few | TRBV19
CSVVGDRVPYEQYF | TGCAGCGTGGTAGGGGACAGGGTACCCTACGAGCAGTACTTC | TRBD1 | TRBJ2-7 | once | TRBV29-1
CSAGTGADTEAFF | TGCAGCGCTGGGACAGGGGCGGACACTGAAGCTTTCTTT | TRBD1 | TRBJ1-1 | . | TRBV29-1
CASSDPSRAGGSDTQYF | TGCGCCAGCAGTGACCCCTCGAGAGCGGGAGGTTCAGATACGCAGTATTTT | TRBD2 | TRBJ2-3 | . | TRBV10-1
CASTEWDRMNTGELFF | TGTGCCAGCACCGAATGGGACAGAATGAACACCGGGGAGCTGTTTTTT | TRBD1 | TRBJ2-2 | . | TRBV2
CASSLPGNEQYF | TGTGCCAGCAGTCTGCCCGGGAACGAGCAGTACTTC | . | TRBJ2-7 | once | TRBV27
CASSSQTGRLGEQYF | TGTGCCAGTAGTTCTCAGACAGGGAGATTGGGCGAGCAGTACTTC | TRBD1 | TRBJ2-7 | . | TRBV19
CASSEATGRGEGEAFF | TGTGCCAGCAGTGAAGCAACAGGCAGGGGCGAGGGTGAAGCTTTCTTT | . | TRBJ1-1 | . | TRBV6-1
CASSHGTEGEAFF | TGCGCCAGCAGCCACGGGACAGAAGGAGAAGCTTTCTTT | TRBD1 | TRBJ1-1 | . | TRBV5-1
CASSKAQGSNSPLHF | TGTGCCAGCAGTAAGGCGCAGGGGAGTAATTCACCCCTCCACTTT | . | TRBJ1-6 | . | TRBV6-5